One and the same sample provided the 17 T cell receptor beta chains below, sequenced in a study of blood T cell repertoires in COVID-19. Sequenced by immunoSEQ multiplex PCR; TCRdb stores in-frame clones only, minus some. The sample consists of around 480,000 clones, 70% to 90% of them appearing once. Sequencing was carried out using peripheral blood. All receptors come from a woman aged 45-59 years with COVID-19, enrolled during active disease.

The chain recombines TRBV6-2 or TRBV6-3 with TRBJ2-3; 9 nucleotides match TRBD2. Trimming cost V 2 bases and J 0 bases; bases outside gene matches: 12. Germline V gene sequence: CDR1 MNHEY, CDR2 SVGEGT. There are 19 residues in the CDR3. The CDR3 coding sequence is TGTGCCAGCAGTTACGCGGTGGGTAGCGGGGGACTAAGCACAGATACGCAGTATTTT. It yields the protein CASSYAVGSGGLSTDTQYF.

The chain couples TRBV2 to TRBJ1-5; TRBD1 aligns across 7 bases. The CDR3 spans 18 residues. After removal of 3 bases from V and 0 bases from J, the junction contained 11 bases not matched to a gene. Germline CDR1 is SNHLY and CDR2 is FYNNEI. CDR3 region: CASSDGRDSDFSNQPQHF. CDR3 bases: TGTGCCAGCAGTGACGGGCGGGACAGCGATTTTAGCAATCAGCCCCAGCATTTT.

The gene calls are TRBV5-1 and TRBJ2-7, with TRBD2 as a possible D gene (5 bases). The germline CDR1 and CDR2 sequences are SGHRS and YFSETQ. V was trimmed by 4 bases and J by 5 bases, leaving 19 bases between them. The CDR3 sequence is 15 residues long. DNA of the CDR3: TGCGCCAGCAGCCCAACAGCCGGGGAGAGGAACGAGCAGTACTTC. Encoded protein: CASSPTAGERNEQYF. The whole variable domain, remainder taken from reference TRBV5-1 and TRBJ2-7, is KAGVTQTPRYLIKTRGQQVTLSCSPISGHRSVSWYQQTPGQGLQFLFEYFSETQRNKGNFPGRFSGRQFSNSRSEMNVSTLELGDSALYLCASSPTAGERNEQYFGPGTRLTVT.

This chain connects TRBV19 to TRBJ1-1; possibly TRBD1 for D (5 bases). V lost 6 bases to trimming and J lost 4 bases, with 18 bases between them. CDR1 is LNHDA, CDR2 SQIVND, per germline (reference sequence). The CDR3 is 15 residues long. This CDR3 is CASRVYPGGVTEAFF. The CDR3 nucleotides read TGTGCCAGTAGGGTTTACCCCGGGGGTGTCACTGAAGCTTTCTTT.

The chain employs TRBV6-1 and TRBJ1-2; no clear D gene. The CDR3 runs to 12 residues. With 3 bases removed from V and 4 bases from J, the gap between germline ends came to 6 bases. Germline V lookup: CDR1 MNHNS, CDR2 SASEGT. CDR3 nucleotides: TGTGCCAGCAGTGATTCAGGCTATGGCTACACCTTC. This translates into CASSDSGYGYTF.

A word on this clone: The sample holds other DNA sequences that translate to the same CDR3. The rearrangement joins TRBV3-1 (or the pseudogene TRBV3-2) to TRBJ1-1; D ambiguous. The germline V gene has CDR1 LGHDT and CDR2 YNNKEL (reference sequence). CDR3 length: 13 amino acids. Trimming removed 0 bases at V and 3 bases at J, with 5 bases between. The CDR3 sequence is CASSQDSDTEAFF. CDR3 nucleotides: TGTGCCAGCAGCCAAGATAGTGACACTGAAGCTTTCTTT.

The J gene is TRBJ1-2, the V gene TRBV5-1, with a tentative D call TRBD1 (6 bases). This CDR3 is built from 14 residues. CDR1 and CDR2 from the germline V gene are SGHRS and YFSETQ. V gave up 2 bases and J gave up 7 bases, with 15 bases separating them. The CDR3 is CASSFGWGLGGYTF. CDR3 in DNA: TGCGCCAGCAGCTTTGGTTGGGGGCTGGGTGGCTACACCTTC.

This sequence joins TRBV9 and TRBJ1-1; D is uncertain. The V gene's germline CDR1 is SGDLS and CDR2 YYNGEE. The CDR3 runs 13 residues. V was pared by 7 bases and J by 0 bases, with 10 bases between. In nucleotides, the CDR3 is TGTGCCAGCCAGGCCGAGTTGAACACTGAAGCTTTCTTT. Translated: CASQAELNTEAFF.

The rearrangement uses TRBV18 and TRBJ1-4; TRBD1 matches 7 bases. This CDR3 is 15 amino acids long. Germline V gene sequence: CDR1 KGHSH, CDR2 LQKENI. The ends lost 1 base at V and 7 bases at J; junction bases unmatched: 6. The DNA of the CDR3 is TGTGCCAGCTCACCACTCAGGGGGATAAGTGAAAAACTGTTTTTT. Translating it yields CASSPLRGISEKLFF.

The genes are TRBV30 and TRBJ1-2; 9 nucleotides align to TRBD1. The CDR3 is made up of 13 amino acids. Germline CDR1 and CDR2: GTSNPN and SVGIG (reference sequence). The trim removed 1 base at V and 7 bases at J, leaving 4 bases unmatched. The CDR3 is CAWSGTGVSGYTF. DNA of the CDR3: TGTGCCTGGAGTGGGACAGGGGTTAGTGGCTACACCTTC.

V and J are TRBV20-1 and TRBJ2-7, with 9 bases identical to TRBD1. J lost 2 bases, V lost 3 bases, and 5 bases had no gene match. From germline, CDR1 is DFQATT and CDR2 SNEGSKA (reference sequence). This CDR3 spans 14 amino acids. CDR3 sequence (DNA): TGCAGTGCTAGTCCCCGGACAGGGGCCTACGAGCAGTACTTC. Its protein product is CSASPRTGAYEQYF.

This chain joins TRBV19 and TRBJ1-5, with D maybe TRBD1 (6 bases). Germline CDR1 and CDR2: LNHDA and SQIVND (reference sequence). The V gene lost 5 bases and the J gene lost 7 bases, with 21 bases spanning the gap. The CDR3 runs to 16 residues. The CDR3 is CASSASGTLQGQPQHF. The CDR3 DNA reads TGTGCCAGTAGTGCTTCCGGGACACTCCAAGGGCAGCCCCAGCATTTT.

This clone was seen just once. The rearrangement links TRBV15 to TRBJ2-7, with 10 bases matching TRBD1. Germline loops: CDR1 LNHNV, CDR2 YYDKDF (reference sequence). Trimming took 1 base from V and 3 from J; bases not matched to a gene: 6. This CDR3 contains 16 residues. The CDR3 is CATSRALGQGGYEQYF. DNA of the CDR3: TGTGCCACCAGCAGAGCCCTTGGACAGGGGGGCTACGAGCAGTACTTC.

The J gene is TRBJ2-3, the V gene TRBV30, with 7 bases identical to TRBD1. The J segment lost 4 bases and the V segment lost 0 bases, leaving 10 bases of the junction unmatched. There are 16 residues in the CDR3. Germline CDR1 reads GTSNPN; CDR2 reads SVGIG (reference sequence). The CDR3: CAWSVQLGGWADTQYF. The CDR3 nucleotides are TGTGCCTGGAGTGTACAATTAGGGGGCTGGGCAGATACGCAGTATTTT.

V usage is TRBV3-1 (or the pseudogene TRBV3-2) and J usage is TRBJ2-2; no firm D call. Trimming pared 0 bases from V and 9 bases from J, leaving 14 bases between. In germline, CDR1 is LGHDT, CDR2 YNNKEL (reference sequence). The CDR3 extends over 15 amino acids. CDR3 amino acids: CASSQDLRETRELFF. In DNA, the CDR3 is TGTGCCAGCAGCCAAGATTTAAGAGAAACGCGGGAGCTGTTTTTT.

V usage is TRBV19 and J usage is TRBJ2-7, with a possible D match to TRBD2 (6 bases). Trimming removed 2 bases from V and 1 base from J, with 12 bases in between. The germline V gene has CDR1 LNHDA and CDR2 SQIVND (reference sequence). The CDR3 spans 15 residues. The CDR3 is CASSIQAGTSYEQYF. Written as DNA, the CDR3 is TGTGCCAGTAGTATACAAGCCGGGACTTCCTACGAGCAGTACTTC. The variable domain in full, completed from reference TRBV19 and TRBJ2-7, reads DGGITQSPKYLFRKEGQNVTLSCEQNLNHDAMYWYRQDPGQGLRLIYYSQIVNDFQKGDIAEGYSVSREKKESFPLTVTSAQKNPTAFYLCASSIQAGTSYEQYFGPGTRLTVT.

J is TRBJ2-3 and V is TRBV27; D perhaps matches TRBD2 (7 bases). V dropped 2 bases and J dropped 4 bases, with 19 bases sitting between them. Germline CDR1 and CDR2: MNHEY and SMNVEV (reference sequence). CDR3 length: 17 residues. CDR3 in amino acids: CASSLAGALLRSDTQYF. The CDR3 bases are TGTGCCAGCAGTTTAGCGGGGGCACTACTCCGTTCAGATACGCAGTATTTT.